The T cell receptor beta chain under discussion was sequenced for a study of shared clonotypes between healthy human individuals. In the study overall: Researchers drew samples from a couple of women and a few men aged 18 to 49.

Notes on this clone: Antigen specificity is unknown.

Study results and caveats: Sequencing of the sorted subsets was shown by rarefaction to be incomplete despite large depth.

Each of the donors was a healthy adult who was HIV-negative and had not had a recent acute infection or vaccination. Germline CDR1 and CDR2: MNHEY and SMNVEV (reference sequence). Trimming at V came to 8 bases and at J to 7 bases, leaving 7 bases not matched to a gene. The CDR3 totals 12 residues. Method: immunoSEQ multiplex PCR; TCRdb's copy keeps in-frame clones and lacks some. The data contain around 1.1 million clones, 75% to 80% of them singletons. Source material: memory CD4+ T cells from PBMCs. Subset meaning: CD45RA-negative fraction. This clonotype originated in a man younger than 35 in good health. Some clones in this sample may be carry-over from other donors' samples. This chain uses TRBV27 with TRBJ1-2; 7 bases agree with TRBD1. CDR3: CASERGPGGYTF. The CDR3, as DNA: TGTGCCAGCGAAAGGGGGCCGGGTGGCTACACCTTC.